This is a list of T cell receptor beta chains from one sample in a study of blood T cells in healthy people across ages. TCRdb analysed the 5' RACE reads with MiXCR anew, one entry per CDR3 protein. The sample shows hundreds of thousands of distinct CDR3 sequences, roughly 43% of them seen only once. Material for sequencing was blood. The receptors shown here come from a man older than 75 in good health. Each CDR3 is given with its conserved first and last residue. D genes are given only for firm matches. Rows give clone size only sometimes, using once, few, many, or a class for an expanded clone.

J: TRBJ2-7
size: -
D: -
V: TRBV6-2/TRBV6-3
DNA: TGTGCCAGCAGTAACTACAATGAGCAGTACTTC
CDR3: CASSNYNEQYF

J: TRBJ2-5
size: -
D: -
V: TRBV12-3/TRBV12-4
DNA: TGTGCCAGCAGCAAAGAGGCCTCCCAAGAGACCCAGTACTTC
CDR3: CASSKEASQETQYF

J: TRBJ2-5
size: -
D: -
V: TRBV2
DNA: TGTGCCAGCAGGATCGTAGAGACCCAGTACTTC
CDR3: CASRIVETQYF

J: TRBJ2-7
size: -
D: TRBD2
V: TRBV20-1
DNA: TGCAGTGCCAAAAGGGGAGCGGGGAGCTCCTACGAGCAGTACTTC
CDR3: CSAKRGAGSSYEQYF

J: TRBJ1-6
size: -
D: -
V: TRBV10-2
DNA: TGCGCCAGCAGTGGGTCGGAGATTGTAAATTCACCCCTCCACTTT
CDR3: CASSGSEIVNSPLHF

J: TRBJ2-7
size: once
D: -
V: TRBV7-2
DNA: TGTGCCAGCAGTCCATTCGAGGAGTCCTACAATGAGCAGTACTTC
CDR3: CASSPFEESYNEQYF

J: TRBJ2-1
size: few
D: TRBD2
V: TRBV27
DNA: TGTGCCAGCAGTAACTCCGGGACTAGCTCGAATGAGCAGTTCTTC
CDR3: CASSNSGTSSNEQFF

J: TRBJ2-3
size: few
D: TRBD2
V: TRBV5-8
DNA: TGTGCCAGCAGCAGAATAGCGGGAAGCACAGATACGCAGTATTTT
CDR3: CASSRIAGSTDTQYF

J: TRBJ2-7
size: -
D: -
V: TRBV5-5
DNA: TGTGCCAGCAGCCGAGTCCACAGGAGCTCCTACGAGCAGTACTTC
CDR3: CASSRVHRSSYEQYF

J: TRBJ2-7
size: -
D: TRBD2
V: TRBV10-3
DNA: TGTGCCATCAGTGGGGGGACTAGCGGGAGACTCTACGAGCAGTACTTC
CDR3: CAISGGTSGRLYEQYF

J: TRBJ2-6
size: few
D: -
V: TRBV5-1
DNA: TGCGCCAGCAGCTTGGTGGCAGGGTCTGAGGCCAACGTCCTGACTTTC
CDR3: CASSLVAGSEANVLTF

J: TRBJ2-5
size: -
D: -
V: TRBV7-2
DNA: TGTGCCAGCAGCCCACAAGGTGGGGTCCAAGAGACCCAGTACTTC
CDR3: CASSPQGGVQETQYF

J: TRBJ1-1
size: -
D: -
V: TRBV3-1
DNA: TGTGCCAGCAGCCCCCAATTGGGGGCCGGGATAACTGAAGCTTTCTTT
CDR3: CASSPQLGAGITEAFF

J: TRBJ2-7
size: many
D: TRBD1
V: TRBV20-1
DNA: TGCAGTGCTTTGCTACCGGGACAGAGCTCCTACGAGCAGTACTTC
CDR3: CSALLPGQSSYEQYF

J: TRBJ2-5
size: -
D: -
V: TRBV9
DNA: TGTGCCAGCAGCGTGCTGGCGGAGGCGAATGAGCAGTACTTC
CDR3: CASSVLAEANEQYF

J: TRBJ2-1
size: few
D: TRBD2
V: TRBV24-1
DNA: TGTGCCACCGCGGGACTAGCCTACAATGAGCAGTTCTTC
CDR3: CATAGLAYNEQFF

J: TRBJ2-3
size: few
D: -
V: TRBV7-9
DNA: TGTGCCAGCAGCTTACGCGGTGTAGGCCGCACGTTAGGCACGCAGTATTTT
CDR3: CASSLRGVGRTLGTQYF

J: TRBJ1-1
size: -
D: TRBD1
V: TRBV6-6
DNA: TGTGCCAGCAGTACTATGACCGGGACAGGTAACACTGAAGCTTTCTTT
CDR3: CASSTMTGTGNTEAFF

J: TRBJ2-7
size: many
D: TRBD1
V: TRBV6-6
DNA: TGTGCCAGCAGCCCCGACAGGGGGGGGTACGAGCAGTACTTC
CDR3: CASSPDRGGYEQYF

J: TRBJ2-1
size: few
D: -
V: TRBV20-1
DNA: TGCAGTGCTCAAAACTTCAGGGTTTACAATGAGCAGTTCTTC
CDR3: CSAQNFRVYNEQFF

J: TRBJ2-5
size: -
D: -
V: TRBV7-2
DNA: TGTGCCATCAGCTTACCGCTACAACAAGAGACCCAGTACTTC
CDR3: CAISLPLQQETQYF

J: TRBJ2-1
size: -
D: TRBD2
V: TRBV6-5
DNA: TGTGCCAGCAGTTCACGACCGGGACTAGCGGGAATCAGTGAGCAGTTCTTC
CDR3: CASSSRPGLAGISEQFF

J: TRBJ2-1
size: -
D: -
V: TRBV7-2
DNA: TGTGCCAGCAGCTCACCAAGAGGGGGTAACAATGAGCAGTTCTTC
CDR3: CASSSPRGGNNEQFF

J: TRBJ2-2
size: few
D: -
V: TRBV20-1
DNA: TGCAGTGTAGAAGGGCGCGTCACCGGGGAGCTGTTTTTT
CDR3: CSVEGRVTGELFF

J: TRBJ2-6
size: -
D: -
V: TRBV25-1
DNA: TGTGCCAGCGGGGGCATCTCTGGGGCCAACGTCCTGACTTTC
CDR3: CASGGISGANVLTF

J: TRBJ1-2
size: few
D: -
V: TRBV6-2/TRBV6-3
DNA: TGTGCCAGCAGTTACCCCTCGACAGCTGGCTACACCTTC
CDR3: CASSYPSTAGYTF

J: TRBJ1-2
size: -
D: -
V: TRBV7-2
DNA: TGTGCCAGCAGCCCAGGTCGCAGTCGGGCCTCCTATGGCTACACCTTC
CDR3: CASSPGRSRASYGYTF

J: TRBJ2-4
size: -
D: -
V: TRBV27
DNA: TGTGCCACATCCCCGTACGGGGGAGAAAACATTCAGTACTTC
CDR3: CATSPYGGENIQYF

J: TRBJ2-7
size: -
D: -
V: TRBV6-6
DNA: TGTGCCAGCAGTCCCTGGGGGGGCGGATACAATGAGCAGTACTTC
CDR3: CASSPWGGGYNEQYF

J: TRBJ2-7
size: few
D: -
V: TRBV9
DNA: TGTGCCAGCAGCAAAGGGGCTGGCGAGCAGTACTTC
CDR3: CASSKGAGEQYF

J: TRBJ2-1
size: few
D: TRBD1
V: TRBV12-3/TRBV12-4
DNA: TGTGCCAGCAGTTTACGGACAGGGACCTACAATGAGCAGTTCTTC
CDR3: CASSLRTGTYNEQFF

J: TRBJ2-7
size: -
D: TRBD2
V: TRBV5-1
DNA: TGCGCCAGCAGCTTGACTAGCGGGGGTCCACCCTACAATGAGCAGTACTTC
CDR3: CASSLTSGGPPYNEQYF

J: TRBJ1-2
size: -
D: -
V: TRBV6-5
DNA: TGTGCCAGCAGCCCCGTTGGGAAAGCTAACTATGGCTACACCTTC
CDR3: CASSPVGKANYGYTF

J: TRBJ2-2
size: -
D: TRBD2
V: TRBV29-1
DNA: TGCAGCGTTGGGACTAGCGCGAACACCGGGGAGCTGTTTTTT
CDR3: CSVGTSANTGELFF

J: TRBJ2-7
size: -
D: TRBD1
V: TRBV6-4
DNA: TGTGCCAGCAGTGGACGACAGGGGGCTGGCTACAATGAGCAGTACTTC
CDR3: CASSGRQGAGYNEQYF

J: TRBJ1-4
size: -
D: -
V: TRBV2
DNA: TGTGCCAGCTTCGGACAGTTTGAAGAAAAACTGTTTTTT
CDR3: CASFGQFEEKLFF

J: TRBJ2-5
size: few
D: -
V: TRBV20-1
DNA: TGCAGTGCTGCAACAGGGATCGAGACCCAGTACTTC
CDR3: CSAATGIETQYF

J: TRBJ2-5
size: -
D: TRBD2
V: TRBV20-1
DNA: TGCAGTGCTAGAGTCCGGGGCGGGAGGGCCTTGAATGAGCAGTACTTC
CDR3: CSARVRGGRALNEQYF

J: TRBJ1-1
size: -
D: -
V: TRBV4-3
DNA: TGCGCCAGCAGCCAAGATTGGGCAGGCGGGGCGAACACTGAAGCTTTCTTT
CDR3: CASSQDWAGGANTEAFF

J: TRBJ2-7
size: -
D: -
V: TRBV5-1
DNA: TGCGCCAGCAGCCACGGGATCTACGAGCAGTACTTC
CDR3: CASSHGIYEQYF

J: TRBJ2-1
size: -
D: TRBD2
V: TRBV29-1
DNA: TGCAGCGGTACCCAGGGGTATAGCGGGGGGTACAATGAGCAGTTCTTC
CDR3: CSGTQGYSGGYNEQFF

J: TRBJ2-7
size: -
D: -
V: TRBV20-1
DNA: TGCAGTGCCCCGCACTCGGCAGGGGTATCCTACGAGCAGTACTTC
CDR3: CSAPHSAGVSYEQYF